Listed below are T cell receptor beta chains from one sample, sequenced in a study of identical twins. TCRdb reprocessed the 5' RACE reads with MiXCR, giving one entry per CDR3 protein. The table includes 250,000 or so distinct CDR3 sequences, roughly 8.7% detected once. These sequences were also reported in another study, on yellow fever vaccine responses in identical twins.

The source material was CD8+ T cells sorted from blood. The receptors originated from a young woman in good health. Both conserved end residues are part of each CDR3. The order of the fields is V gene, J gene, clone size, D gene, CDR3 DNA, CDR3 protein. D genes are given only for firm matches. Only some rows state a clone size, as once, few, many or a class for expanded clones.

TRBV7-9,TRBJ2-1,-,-,TGTGCCAGCAGCCAAGAGGGCAGGGGAGCTCCCTACAATGAGCAGTTCTTC,CASSQEGRGAPYNEQFF
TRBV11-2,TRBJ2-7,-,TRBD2,TGTGCCAGCAGCTCAGGGACTAGCGGGGCCCAGTACTTC,CASSSGTSGAQYF
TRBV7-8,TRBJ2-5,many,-,TGTGCCAGCAGCTTAGTATTCTGGGAGACCCAGTACTTC,CASSLVFWETQYF
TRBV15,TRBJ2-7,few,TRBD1,TGTGCCACCAGCAGAGAGGGAGGATGGGACAGGGAAGTTTACGAGCAGTACTTC,CATSREGGWDREVYEQYF
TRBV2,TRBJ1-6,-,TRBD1,TGTGCCAGCAGTGACGGGACAGTTAGTTCACCCCTCCACTTT,CASSDGTVSSPLHF
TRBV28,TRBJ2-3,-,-,TGTGCCAGCAGTCTCCGGAGAGATACGCAGTATTTT,CASSLRRDTQYF
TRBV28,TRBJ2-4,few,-,TGTGCCTCCCACCCGGGGGAGAAAAACATTCAGTACTTC,CASHPGEKNIQYF
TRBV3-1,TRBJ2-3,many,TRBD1,TGTGCCAGCAGCACCCGACAGGGAAGTTTCACAGATACGCAGTATTTT,CASSTRQGSFTDTQYF
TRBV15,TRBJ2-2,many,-,TGTGCCACCAGCAGAGATCCGGGGGATTTGGGGATAGCCCTGAACACCGGGGAGCTGTTTTTT,CATSRDPGDLGIALNTGELFF
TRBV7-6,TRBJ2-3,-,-,TGTGCCAGCAGTCCCTGGAAACCATACTCGAGCACAGATACGCAGTATTTT,CASSPWKPYSSTDTQYF
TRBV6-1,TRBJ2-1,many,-,TGTGCCAGCACCCAAGGGGGGGCTTACAATGAGCAGTTCTTC,CASTQGGAYNEQFF
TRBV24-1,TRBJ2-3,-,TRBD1,TGTGCCACCAGTGATTACCTAGAGGGGACAGGGGTAGATACGCAGTATTTT,CATSDYLEGTGVDTQYF
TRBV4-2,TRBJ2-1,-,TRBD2,TGTGCCAGCAGCCAAGACTCGGCGGGAGGGCCCTTCAATGAGCAGTTCTTC,CASSQDSAGGPFNEQFF
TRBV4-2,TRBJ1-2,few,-,TGTGCCAGCAGCCAAGAGTATCCACCAGGGTCCCATGGCTACACCTTC,CASSQEYPPGSHGYTF
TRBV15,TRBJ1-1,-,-,TGTGCCACCATGGAATCGAGGCAGTTGAACACTGAAGCTTTCTTT,CATMESRQLNTEAFF
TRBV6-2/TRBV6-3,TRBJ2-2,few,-,TGTGCCAGCAGTTACGTCGGGGAGCTGTTTTTT,CASSYVGELFF
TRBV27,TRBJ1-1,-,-,TGTGCCAGCAGCTCGGGACTCCGGAACACTGAAGCTTTCTTT,CASSSGLRNTEAFF
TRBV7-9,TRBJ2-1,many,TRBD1,TGTGCCAGCAGCTTTGTCCAGACAGGGATGAACAATGAGCAGTTCTTC,CASSFVQTGMNNEQFF
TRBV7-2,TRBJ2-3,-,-,TGTGCCAGCAGCTTAACGGCAGGTCGGAGGGATACGCAGTATTTT,CASSLTAGRRDTQYF
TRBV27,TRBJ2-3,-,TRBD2,TGTGCCAGCACCCCCCGGACTAGCGCCACAGATACGCAGTATTTT,CASTPRTSATDTQYF
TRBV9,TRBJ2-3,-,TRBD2,TGTGCCAGCAGCGAAATCAGCGGGAGGGCGCGGGATACGCAGTATTTT,CASSEISGRARDTQYF
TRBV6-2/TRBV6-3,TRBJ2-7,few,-,TGTGCCACTGCTAAAAGCTCCTACGAGCAGTACTTC,CATAKSSYEQYF
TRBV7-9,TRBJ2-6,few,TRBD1,TGTGCCAGCGACCCGGACAGGGCCGACTCTGGGGCCAACGTCCTGACTTTC,CASDPDRADSGANVLTF
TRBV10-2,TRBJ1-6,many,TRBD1,TGCGCCAGCAGTGGGACGCTTGGGACAGAGCCCTCCTATAATTCACCCCTCCACTTT,CASSGTLGTEPSYNSPLHF
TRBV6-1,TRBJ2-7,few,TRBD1,TGTGCCAGCAGTCCGCGGACAGGGGCCGAGCAGTACTTC,CASSPRTGAEQYF
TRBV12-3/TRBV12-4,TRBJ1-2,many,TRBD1,TGTGCCAGCACCATACTGGGGACAGGGGTCTATGGCTACACCTTC,CASTILGTGVYGYTF
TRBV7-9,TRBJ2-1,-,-,TGTGCCAGCAGCTTAGCGCCTGCGCGGGACAATGAGCAGTTCTTC,CASSLAPARDNEQFF
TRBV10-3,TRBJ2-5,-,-,TGTGCCATCAGTGAGGAAGGGGTTGGCGTGACCCAGTACTTC,CAISEEGVGVTQYF